This TCR beta chain was found in a study of cytomegalovirus exposure and HLA in healthy donors. Broader study findings: A later look showed TCR association rates differing by HLA locus, highest for DRB1 and lowest for HLA-C. A link between a missense DCLRE1C variant and TCR beta V- and J-gene trimming emerged from a later analysis. Previous analysis showed most TCR beta V segments were productive about 87% or about 30% of the time.

It was with 60 Vbeta and 13 Jbeta primers that the PCR ran. Generated by immunoSEQ multiplex PCR, the TCRdb table keeps only in-frame clones and is missing some. The sample holds 90,000 or so clones, 82% seen once. A remark on this clone: Antigen specificity is unknown.

The ends were cut back, 6 bases at V and 2 bases at J, with 9 bases in the middle. The CDR3 has 13 residues. CDR1 is MGHDK, CDR2 SYGVNS, per germline. The sequenced sample was PBMCs. This TCR was recovered from a man aged 45-60 years in good health and CMV-seronegative. The chain is built from TRBV25-1 and TRBJ2-3; unclear D gene. In DNA, the CDR3 is TGTGCCAGCAGCCACTTTACCACAGATACGCAGTATTTT. Translated: CASSHFTTDTQYF.